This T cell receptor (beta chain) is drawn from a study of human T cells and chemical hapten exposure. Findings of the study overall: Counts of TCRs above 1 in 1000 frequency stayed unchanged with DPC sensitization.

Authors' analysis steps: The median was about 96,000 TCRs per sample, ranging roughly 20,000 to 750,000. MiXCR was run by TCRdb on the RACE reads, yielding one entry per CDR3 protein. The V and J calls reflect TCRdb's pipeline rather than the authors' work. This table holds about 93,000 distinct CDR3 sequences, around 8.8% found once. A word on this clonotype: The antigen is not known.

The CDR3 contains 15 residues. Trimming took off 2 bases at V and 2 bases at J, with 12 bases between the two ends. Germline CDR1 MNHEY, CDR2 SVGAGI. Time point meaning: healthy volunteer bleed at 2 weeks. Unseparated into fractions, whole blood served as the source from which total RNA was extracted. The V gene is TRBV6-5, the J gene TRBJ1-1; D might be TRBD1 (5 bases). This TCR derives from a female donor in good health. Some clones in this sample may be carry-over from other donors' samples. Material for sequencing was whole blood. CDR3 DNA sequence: TGTGCCAGCAGTTACGCGCCCCAGGGAAACACTGAAGCTTTCTTT. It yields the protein CASSYAPQGNTEAFF.